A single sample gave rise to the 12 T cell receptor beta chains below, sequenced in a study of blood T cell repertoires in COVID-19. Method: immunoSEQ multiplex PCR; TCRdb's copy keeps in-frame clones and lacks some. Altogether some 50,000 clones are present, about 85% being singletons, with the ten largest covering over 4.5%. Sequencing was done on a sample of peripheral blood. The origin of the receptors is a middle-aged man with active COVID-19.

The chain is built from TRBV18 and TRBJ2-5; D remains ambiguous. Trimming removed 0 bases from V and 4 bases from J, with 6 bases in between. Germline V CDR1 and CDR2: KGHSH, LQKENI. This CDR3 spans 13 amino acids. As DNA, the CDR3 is TGTGCCAGCTCACCACCGTCGGGAGAGACCCAGTACTTC. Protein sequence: CASSPPSGETQYF.

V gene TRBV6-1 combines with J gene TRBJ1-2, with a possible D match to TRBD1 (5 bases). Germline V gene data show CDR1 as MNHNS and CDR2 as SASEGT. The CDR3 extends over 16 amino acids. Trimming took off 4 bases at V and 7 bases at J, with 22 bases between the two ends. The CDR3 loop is CASSAQTEGEVLGYTF. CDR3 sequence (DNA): TGTGCCAGCAGTGCTCAGACAGAAGGGGAAGTTCTTGGCTACACCTTC.

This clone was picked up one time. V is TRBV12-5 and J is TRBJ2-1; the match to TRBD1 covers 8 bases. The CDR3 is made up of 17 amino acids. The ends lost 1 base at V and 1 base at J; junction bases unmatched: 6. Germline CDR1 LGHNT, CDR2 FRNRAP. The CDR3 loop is CASGLALGQGSYNEQFF. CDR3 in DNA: TGTGCTAGTGGTTTGGCCCTAGGACAGGGTTCCTACAATGAGCAGTTCTTC.

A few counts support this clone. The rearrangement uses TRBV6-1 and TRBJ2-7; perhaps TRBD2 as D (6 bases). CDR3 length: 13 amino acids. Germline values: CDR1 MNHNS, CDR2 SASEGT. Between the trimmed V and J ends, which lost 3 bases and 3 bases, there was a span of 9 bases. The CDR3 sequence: CASSESSVYEQYF. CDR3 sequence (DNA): TGTGCCAGCAGTGAGTCTAGCGTCTACGAGCAGTACTTC.

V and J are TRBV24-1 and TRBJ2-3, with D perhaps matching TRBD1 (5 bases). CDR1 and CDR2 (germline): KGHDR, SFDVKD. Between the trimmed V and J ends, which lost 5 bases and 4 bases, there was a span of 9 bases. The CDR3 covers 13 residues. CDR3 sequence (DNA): TGTGCCACCAGTGGCAGGGTCCCAGATACGCAGTATTTT. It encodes CATSGRVPDTQYF.

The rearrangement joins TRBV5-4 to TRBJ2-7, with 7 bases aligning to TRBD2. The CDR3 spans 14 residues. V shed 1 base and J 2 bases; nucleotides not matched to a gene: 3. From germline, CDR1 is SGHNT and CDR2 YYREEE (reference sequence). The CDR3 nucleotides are TGTGCCAGCAGCTTGTCAGGGAGGGCCTACGAGCAGTACTTC. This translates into CASSLSGRAYEQYF.

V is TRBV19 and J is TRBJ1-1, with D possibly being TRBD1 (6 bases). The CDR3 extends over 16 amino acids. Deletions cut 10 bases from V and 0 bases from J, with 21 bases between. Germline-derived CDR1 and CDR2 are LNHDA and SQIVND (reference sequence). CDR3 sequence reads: CATLDSSTFMNTEAFF. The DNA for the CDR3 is TGTGCCACTCTGGACAGCTCCACGTTCATGAACACTGAAGCTTTCTTT. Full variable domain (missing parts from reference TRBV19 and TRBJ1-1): DGGITQSPKYLFRKEGQNVTLSCEQNLNHDAMYWYRQDPGQGLRLIYYSQIVNDFQKGDIAEGYSVSREKKESFPLTVTSAQKNPTAFYLCATLDSSTFMNTEAFFGQGTRLTVV.

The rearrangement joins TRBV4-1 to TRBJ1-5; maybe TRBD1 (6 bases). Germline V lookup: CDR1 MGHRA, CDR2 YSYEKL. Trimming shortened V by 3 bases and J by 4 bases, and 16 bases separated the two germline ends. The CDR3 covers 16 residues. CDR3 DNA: TGCGCCAGCAGCCAGACCCACGGACAGATAAATCAGCCCCAGCATTTT. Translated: CASSQTHGQINQPQHF.

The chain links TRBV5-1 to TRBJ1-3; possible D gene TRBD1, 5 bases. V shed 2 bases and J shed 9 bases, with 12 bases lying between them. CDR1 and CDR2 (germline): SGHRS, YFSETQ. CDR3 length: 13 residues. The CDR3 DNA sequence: TGCGCCAGCAGCTTTGGGACTGACTCCACCATATATTTT. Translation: CASSFGTDSTIYF. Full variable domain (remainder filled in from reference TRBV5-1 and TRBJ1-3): KAGVTQTPRYLIKTRGQQVTLSCSPISGHRSVSWYQQTPGQGLQFLFEYFSETQRNKGNFPGRFSGRQFSNSRSEMNVSTLELGDSALYLCASSFGTDSTIYFGEGSWLTVV.

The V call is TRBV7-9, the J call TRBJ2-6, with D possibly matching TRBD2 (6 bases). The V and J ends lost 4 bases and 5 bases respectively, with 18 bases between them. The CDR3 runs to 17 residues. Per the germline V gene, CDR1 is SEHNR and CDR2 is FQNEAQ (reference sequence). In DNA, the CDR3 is TGTGCCAGCAGCTCAGGGACTGCCCTGGTCCGGGCCAACGTCCTGACTTTC. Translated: CASSSGTALVRANVLTF.

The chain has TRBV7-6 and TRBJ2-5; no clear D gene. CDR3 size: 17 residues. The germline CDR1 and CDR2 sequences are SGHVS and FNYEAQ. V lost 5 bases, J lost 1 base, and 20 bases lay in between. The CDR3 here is CASSPIDPSRVQETQYF. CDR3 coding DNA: TGTGCCAGCAGCCCCATAGACCCCTCCCGGGTCCAAGAGACCCAGTACTTC.

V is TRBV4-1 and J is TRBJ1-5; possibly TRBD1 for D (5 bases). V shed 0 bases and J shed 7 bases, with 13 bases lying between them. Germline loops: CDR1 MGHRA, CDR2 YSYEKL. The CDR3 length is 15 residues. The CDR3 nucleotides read TGCGCCAGCAGCCAAGATCACGGGGGTTGGCAGCCCCAGCATTTT. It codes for CASSQDHGGWQPQHF.